The 23 T cell receptor beta chains below all came from one sample that was sequenced in a study of cytomegalovirus exposure and HLA in healthy donors. The PCR contained 60 Vbeta and 13 Jbeta primers. Here immunoSEQ multiplex PCR was the method, and the copy in TCRdb shows in-frame clones only, minus some. The sample lists 150,000 to 200,000 clones, approximately 80% seen once, with roughly 2% in the top ten. Sequences were obtained from PBMCs. The receptors originated from a middle-aged man in good health and CMV-seropositive.

CDR3 sequence: CASSGQGGYEQYF. CDR3 sequence (DNA): TGTGCCAGCTCGGGACAGGGGGGCTACGAGCAGTACTTC. The chain carries TRBV5-4 and TRBJ2-7; the match to TRBD1 covers 11 bases. Per the germline V gene, CDR1 is SGHNT and CDR2 is YYREEE (reference sequence). This CDR3 region has 13 residues. V lost 7 bases to trimming and J lost 3 bases; unmatched junction nucleotides: 3.

This clone was detected only a few times. The chain joins TRBV11-2 to TRBJ2-3; the D gene is possibly TRBD2 (6 bases). The V and J ends lost 7 bases and 2 bases respectively, with 13 bases between them. The germline V gene encodes CDR1 SGHAT and CDR2 FQNNGV. The CDR3 runs to 14 residues. CDR3 in amino acids: CASIPGLPTDTQYF. As DNA, the CDR3 is TGTGCCAGCATCCCGGGACTTCCCACAGATACGCAGTATTTT.

The V and J genes are TRBV7-2 and TRBJ1-4; D uncertain. The germline CDR1 and CDR2 sequences are SGHTA and FQGNSA. Between the trimmed V and J ends, which lost 5 bases and 5 bases, there was a span of 15 bases. The CDR3 is 15 amino acids. CDR3 coding DNA: TGTGCCAGCAGCGCGTCGAGAGGTCACAATGAAAAACTGTTTTTT. This encodes CASSASRGHNEKLFF.

Only a few counts were recorded for this clone. The CDR3 region has the DNA TGTGCCAGTAGTGCACAGTCAGGGGGGAATTCACCCCTCCACTTT. Protein sequence: CASSAQSGGNSPLHF. The rearrangement links TRBV19 to TRBJ1-6; the match to TRBD1 covers 7 bases. The CDR3 spans 15 residues. V trimming: 5 bases; J trimming: 7 bases; junction bases outside the gene matches: 8. Germline V gene sequence: CDR1 LNHDA, CDR2 SQIVND (reference sequence).

The chain links TRBV27 to TRBJ2-5; 7 bases line up with TRBD1. TRBJ2-7 matches the DNA end more closely, so the J call is doubtful. The germline V gene encodes CDR1 MNHEY and CDR2 SMNVEV (reference sequence). There are 16 residues in the CDR3. The CDR3 DNA sequence: TGTGCCAGCAGTCCTGGAGATGTAGGGACAGCCTACGAGCAGTACTTC. It codes for CASSPGDVGTAYEQYF.

The chain employs TRBV7-8 and TRBJ2-5; TRBD2 is a possible D gene (7 bases). This CDR3 is 13 amino acids long. Trimming pared 11 bases from V and 5 bases from J, leaving 18 bases between. The germline V gene encodes CDR1 SGHVS and CDR2 FQNEAQ. CDR3 in DNA: TGTGCCGCGGGGGCAAGGCTTGGGGAGACCCAGTACTTC. This encodes CAAGARLGETQYF.

The chain recombines TRBV5-8 with TRBJ1-4, with 8 bases that match TRBD1. The junction had 12 bases not matched to a gene; V was cut back by 1 base and J by 7 bases. Germline CDR1 and CDR2: SGHTS and YDEGEE. The CDR3 totals 17 residues. CDR3 region: CASSLYQGAVGREKLFF. For the CDR3, the DNA is TGTGCCAGCAGCTTGTACCAGGGGGCGGTGGGTCGTGAAAAACTGTTTTTT.

The V and J genes are TRBV7-3 and TRBJ2-1, with 9 bases identical to TRBD1. The CDR3 length is 16 residues. After removal of 2 bases from V and 4 bases from J, the junction contained 6 bases not matched to a gene. Germline CDR1 reads SGHTA; CDR2 reads FQGTGA. CDR3 sequence: CASSLDGDRAYNEQFF. The DNA of the CDR3 is TGTGCCAGCAGCTTAGACGGGGACAGGGCATACAATGAGCAGTTCTTC.

The chain links TRBV12-5 to TRBJ2-2; D is possibly TRBD2 (6 bases). This CDR3 is built from 17 residues. The V and J ends lost 3 bases and 0 bases respectively, with 14 bases between them. The germline V gene encodes CDR1 LGHNT and CDR2 FRNRAP. DNA of the CDR3: TGTGCTAGTGGTTTTTCTGGCGGGGCTACGAACACCGGGGAGCTGTTTTTT. Translation: CASGFSGGATNTGELFF.

The chain carries TRBV5-1 and TRBJ2-2; D possibly corresponds to TRBD1 (5 bases). The V gene lost 2 bases and the J gene lost 1 base, with 6 bases spanning the gap. In germline, CDR1 is SGHRS, CDR2 YFSETQ. CDR3 length: 14 amino acids. The CDR3 DNA sequence: TGCGCCAGCAGCTTAACAGGGAACACCGGGGAGCTGTTTTTT. Translation gives CASSLTGNTGELFF. Based on the CDR3 plus reference TRBV5-1 and TRBJ2-2, the full variable domain is KAGVTQTPRYLIKTRGQQVTLSCSPISGHRSVSWYQQTPGQGLQFLFEYFSETQRNKGNFPGRFSGRQFSNSRSEMNVSTLELGDSALYLCASSLTGNTGELFFGEGSRLTVL.

The chain has TRBV7-9 and TRBJ1-4, with D unclear. CDR1 and CDR2 (germline): SEHNR, FQNEAQ (reference sequence). The ends were cut back, 2 bases at V and 7 bases at J, with 5 bases in the middle. There are 12 residues in the CDR3. This chain's CDR3 is CASSLNLEKLFF. The CDR3 DNA follows: TGTGCCAGCAGCTTAAATCTTGAAAAACTGTTTTTT. The whole variable domain, filled in from reference TRBV7-9 and TRBJ1-4, reads DTGVSQNPRHKITKRGQNVTFRCDPISEHNRLYWYRQTLGQGPEFLTYFQNEAQLEKSRLLSDRFSAERPKGSFSTLEIQRTEQGDSAMYLCASSLNLEKLFFGSGTQLSVL.

This clone has only one observation. A junction boundary mismatches the germline segment, possibly from a read error. This sequence joins TRBV30 and TRBJ2-5; D is perhaps TRBD2 (7 bases). The V gene's germline CDR1 is GTSNPN and CDR2 SVGIG (reference sequence). This CDR3 contains 11 residues. The CDR3: CARRGGETQYF. The CDR3 coding sequence is TGTGCCCGGAGGGGGGGAGAGACCCAGTACTTC.

The V gene is TRBV30, the J gene TRBJ2-7; D not certain. The germline CDR1 and CDR2 sequences are GTSNPN and SVGIG (reference sequence). V lost 0 bases, J lost 3 bases, and 3 bases lay in between. This CDR3 spans 11 amino acids. CDR3 bases: TGTGCCTGGAGTGTTTACTACGAGCAGTACTTC. Its translation is CAWSVYYEQYF.

J is TRBJ1-2 and V is TRBV19; 7 bases match TRBD1. The junction had 7 bases not matched to a gene; V was cut back by 6 bases and J by 3 bases. CDR3 length: 14 residues. CDR1 is LNHDA, CDR2 SQIVND, per germline (reference sequence). The CDR3 DNA follows: TGTGCCAGTAGCAACAGGGGAGTTTACTATGGCTACACCTTC. This encodes CASSNRGVYYGYTF.

This clone was recorded only once. The genes are TRBV7-3 and TRBJ1-6; D might be TRBD1 (6 bases). Trimming pared 5 bases from V and 7 bases from J, leaving 9 bases between. The CDR3 has 13 residues. The germline CDR1 and CDR2 sequences are SGHTA and FQGTGA. CDR3 DNA sequence: TGTGCCAGCAGCCTTACAGGGAATTCACCCCTCCACTTT. Translation: CASSLTGNSPLHF.

The chain links TRBV7-8 to TRBJ1-5; 7 bases are shared with TRBD1. V lost 3 bases to trimming and J lost 1 base; unmatched junction nucleotides: 3. The CDR3 totals 15 residues. Germline V gene sequence: CDR1 SGHVS, CDR2 FQNEAQ. CDR3 nucleotides: TGTGCCAGCAGCTTTGACAGGGACAGCAATCAGCCCCAGCATTTT. It translates to CASSFDRDSNQPQHF.

The chain combines TRBV30 with TRBJ1-1, with unresolved D. The CDR3 contains 12 residues. The germline V and J ends were trimmed by 4 bases and 6 bases, with 12 bases remaining between them. Germline assignment: CDR1 GTSNPN and CDR2 SVGIG (reference sequence). In DNA form, the CDR3 reads TGTGCCTGGATCTGGGCTTCATCTGAAGCTTTCTTT. Its translation is CAWIWASSEAFF.

The chain couples TRBV2 to TRBJ1-6; 7 bases are shared with TRBD1. There are 13 residues in the CDR3. Germline loops: CDR1 SNHLY, CDR2 FYNNEI. J was trimmed by 14 bases and V by 6 bases; bases with no gene match: 10. CDR3 protein: CASSRTGLLTLHF. CDR3 bases: TGTGCCAGCAGCAGGACAGGCCTACTCACCCTCCACTTT.

The rearrangement joins TRBV9 to TRBJ1-1; 7 bases match TRBD1. CDR3 length: 15 residues. V lost 7 bases and J lost 0; bases outside the gene matches: 9. CDR1 is SGDLS, CDR2 YYNGEE, per germline. The CDR3 is CASALGTDMNTEAFF. The CDR3 bases are TGTGCCAGCGCCCTTGGGACAGACATGAACACTGAAGCTTTCTTT.

This clone was detected a few times. The CDR3 DNA sequence: TGTGCCAGCAGTTACCAGGGGGGTCGGTATGGCTACACCTTC. Its protein product is CASSYQGGRYGYTF. J is TRBJ1-2 and V is TRBV6-6, with TRBD1 identical over 7 bases. Per the germline V gene, CDR1 is MNHNY and CDR2 is SVGAGI (reference sequence). CDR3 length equals 14 residues. Losses at the gene ends were 2 bases for V and 5 bases for J; bases not matched to a gene: 5.

This clone was seen more than once but under ten times. The chain joins TRBV5-8 to TRBJ1-5; 9 nucleotides match TRBD1. Trimming cost V 4 bases and J 2 bases; bases outside gene matches: 7. The CDR3 runs 16 residues. Germline CDR1 is SGHTS and CDR2 is YDEGEE. DNA for the CDR3: TGTGCCAGCAGCGCGGGACAGGGCGGGGGCAATCAGCCCCAGCATTTT. Protein: CASSAGQGGGNQPQHF.

This clone was seen a handful of times. The genes are TRBV12-5 and TRBJ2-2; 9 bases map to TRBD1. This CDR3 has 16 amino acids. Trimming removed 1 base from V and 8 bases from J; junction bases left unmatched: 8. Germline V gives CDR1 LGHNT, CDR2 FRNRAP. CDR3 nucleotides: TGTGCTAGTGGTTTGGCCACCGGGACAGGGACTGGGGAGCTGTTTTTT. Translated, it gives CASGLATGTGTGELFF. The entire variable domain, with the rest obtained from reference TRBV12-5 and TRBJ2-2, is as follows: DARVTQTPRHKVTEMGQEVTMRCQPILGHNTVFWYRQTMMQGLELLAYFRNRAPLDDSGMPKDRFSAEMPDATLATLKIQPSEPRDSAVYFCASGLATGTGTGELFFGEGSRLTVL.

The CDR3 DNA reads TGCGCCAGCGCTATTCGCACGGGAGCAACTAATGAAAAACTGTTTTTT. It yields the protein CASAIRTGATNEKLFF. The rearrangement joins TRBV5-1 to TRBJ1-4; D gene ambiguous. There are 16 residues in the CDR3. CDR1 is SGHRS and CDR2 is YFSETQ in the germline V gene. Trimming took off 7 bases at V and 0 bases at J, with 16 bases between the two ends.